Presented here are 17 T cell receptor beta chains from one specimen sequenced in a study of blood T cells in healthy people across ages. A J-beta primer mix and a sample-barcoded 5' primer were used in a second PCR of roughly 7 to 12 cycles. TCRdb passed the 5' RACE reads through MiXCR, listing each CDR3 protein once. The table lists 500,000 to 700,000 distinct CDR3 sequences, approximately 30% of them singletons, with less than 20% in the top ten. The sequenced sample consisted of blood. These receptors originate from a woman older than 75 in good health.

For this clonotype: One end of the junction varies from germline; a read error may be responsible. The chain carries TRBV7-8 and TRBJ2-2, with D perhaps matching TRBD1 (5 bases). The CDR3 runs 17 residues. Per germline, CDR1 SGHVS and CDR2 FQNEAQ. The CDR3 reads CASGLPGRGASAGELFF. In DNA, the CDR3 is TGTGCCAGCGGCTTGCCGGGTAGGGGTGCCTCAGCCGGGGAGCTGTTTTTT. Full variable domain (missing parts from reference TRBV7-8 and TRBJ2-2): GAGVSQSPRYKVAKRGQDVALRCDPISGHVSLFWYQQALGQGPEFLTYFQNEAQLDKSGLPSDRFFAERPEGSVSTLKIQRTQQEDSAVYLCASGLPGRGASAGELFFGEGSRLTVL.

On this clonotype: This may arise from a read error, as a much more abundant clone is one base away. The CDR3 loop is CSAYRDLGTDTQYF. CDR3 sequence (DNA): TGCAGTGCCTACCGGGACCTCGGAACAGATACGCAGTATTTT. The chain employs TRBV20-1 and TRBJ2-3, with D perhaps matching TRBD1 or TRBD2 (5 bases each). CDR1 is DFQATT and CDR2 is SNEGSKA in the germline V gene (reference sequence). The CDR3 extends over 14 amino acids. V lost 6 bases and J 3 bases, leaving 16 bases between the germline ends.

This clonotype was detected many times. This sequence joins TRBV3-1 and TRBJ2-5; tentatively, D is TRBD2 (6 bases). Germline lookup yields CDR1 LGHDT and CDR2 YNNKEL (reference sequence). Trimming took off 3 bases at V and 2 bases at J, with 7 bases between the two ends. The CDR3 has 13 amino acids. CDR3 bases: TGTGCCAGCAGCCAGGGGGGACAAGAGACCCAGTACTTC. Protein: CASSQGGQETQYF.

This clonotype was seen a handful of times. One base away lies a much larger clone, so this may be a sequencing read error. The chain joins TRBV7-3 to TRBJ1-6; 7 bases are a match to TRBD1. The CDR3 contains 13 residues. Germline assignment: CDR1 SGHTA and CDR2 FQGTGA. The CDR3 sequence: CASSSRQGSPPHF. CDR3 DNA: TGTGCCAGCAGCTCTAGACAGGGTTCACCCCCCCACTTT.

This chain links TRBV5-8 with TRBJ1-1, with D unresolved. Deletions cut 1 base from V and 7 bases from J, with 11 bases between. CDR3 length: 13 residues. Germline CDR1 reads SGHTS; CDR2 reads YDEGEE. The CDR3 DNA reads TGTGCCAGCAGCTTGAACAGAGACCTTGAAGCTTTCTTT. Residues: CASSLNRDLEAFF.

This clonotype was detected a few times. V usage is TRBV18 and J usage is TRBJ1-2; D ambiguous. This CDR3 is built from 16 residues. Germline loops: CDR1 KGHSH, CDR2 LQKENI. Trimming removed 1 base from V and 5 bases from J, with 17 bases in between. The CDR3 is CASSPRQTRVGYGYTF. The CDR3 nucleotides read TGTGCCAGCTCACCACGCCAAACGAGGGTCGGGTATGGCTACACCTTC.

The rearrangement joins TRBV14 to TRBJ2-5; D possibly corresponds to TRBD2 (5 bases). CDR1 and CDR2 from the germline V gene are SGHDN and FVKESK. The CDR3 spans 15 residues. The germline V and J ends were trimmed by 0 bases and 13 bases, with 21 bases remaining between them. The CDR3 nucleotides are TGTGCCAGCAGCCAAGATACGGGCCATATGGGAGAGCGGTACTTC. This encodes CASSQDTGHMGERYF. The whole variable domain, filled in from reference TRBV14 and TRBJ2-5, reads EAGVTQFPSHSVIEKGQTVTLRCDPISGHDNLYWYRRVMGKEIKFLLHFVKESKQDESGMPNNRFLAERTGGTYSTLKVQPAELEDSGVYFCASSQDTGHMGERYFGPGTRLLVL.

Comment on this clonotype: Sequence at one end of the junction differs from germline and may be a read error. The CDR3 protein is CTSSFGASNQPQHF. CDR3 bases: TGTACCAGCAGCTTTGGAGCAAGCAATCAGCCCCAGCATTTT. The chain uses TRBV7-9 and TRBJ1-5; D is ambiguous. This CDR3 has 14 amino acids. Germline loops: CDR1 SEHNR, CDR2 FQNEAQ (reference sequence).

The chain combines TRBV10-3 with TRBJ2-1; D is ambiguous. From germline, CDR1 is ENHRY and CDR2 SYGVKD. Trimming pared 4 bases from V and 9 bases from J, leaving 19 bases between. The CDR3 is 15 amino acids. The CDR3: CAISGEVVFRFEQFF. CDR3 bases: TGTGCCATCAGTGGAGAAGTAGTTTTCAGATTTGAGCAGTTCTTC.

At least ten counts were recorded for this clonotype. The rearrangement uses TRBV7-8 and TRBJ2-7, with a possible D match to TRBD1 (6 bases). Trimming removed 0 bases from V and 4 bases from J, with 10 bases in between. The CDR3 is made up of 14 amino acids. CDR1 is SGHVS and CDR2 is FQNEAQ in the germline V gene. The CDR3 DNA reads TGTGCCAGCAGCTTAGCACAGGGAAAATACGAGCAGTACTTC. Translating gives CASSLAQGKYEQYF.

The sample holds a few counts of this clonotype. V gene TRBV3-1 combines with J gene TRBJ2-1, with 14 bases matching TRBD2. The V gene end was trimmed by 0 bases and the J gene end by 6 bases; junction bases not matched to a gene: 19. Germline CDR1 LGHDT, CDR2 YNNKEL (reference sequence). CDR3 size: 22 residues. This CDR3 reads CASSQDWFRGTSGGPPFNEQFF. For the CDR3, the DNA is TGTGCCAGCAGCCAAGATTGGTTTAGGGGGACTAGCGGGGGACCACCCTTCAATGAGCAGTTCTTC.

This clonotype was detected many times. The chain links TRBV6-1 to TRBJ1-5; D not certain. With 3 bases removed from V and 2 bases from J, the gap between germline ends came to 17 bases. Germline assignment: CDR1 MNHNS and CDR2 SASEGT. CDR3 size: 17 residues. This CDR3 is CASSDSSGPGGNQPQHF. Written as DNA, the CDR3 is TGTGCCAGCAGTGACTCCTCGGGCCCTGGTGGCAATCAGCCCCAGCATTTT.

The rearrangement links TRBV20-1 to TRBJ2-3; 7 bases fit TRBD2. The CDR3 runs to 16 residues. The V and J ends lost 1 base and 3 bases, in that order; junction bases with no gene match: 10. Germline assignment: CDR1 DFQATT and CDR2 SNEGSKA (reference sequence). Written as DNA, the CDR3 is TGCAGTGCTAGAGTTTGGCGGGAGCGAAATACAGATACGCAGTATTTT. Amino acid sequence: CSARVWRERNTDTQYF.

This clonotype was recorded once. The CDR3 coding sequence is TGCAGTGCTGCCCCGGGACAGGGTCAACAGCCCCAGCATTTT. Translation: CSAAPGQGQQPQHF. The rearrangement links TRBV20-1 to TRBJ1-5; 9 nucleotides line up with TRBD1. Germline CDR1 and CDR2: DFQATT and SNEGSKA (reference sequence). CDR3 length: 14 amino acids. V shed 5 bases and J 7 bases; nucleotides not matched to a gene: 9.

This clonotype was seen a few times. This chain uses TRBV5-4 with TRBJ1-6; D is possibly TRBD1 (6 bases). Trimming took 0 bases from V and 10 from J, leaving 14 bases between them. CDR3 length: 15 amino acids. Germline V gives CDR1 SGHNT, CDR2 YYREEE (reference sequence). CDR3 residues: CASSLGWDNKSPLHF. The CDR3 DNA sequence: TGTGCCAGCAGCTTGGGTTGGGACAACAAGTCACCCCTCCACTTT.

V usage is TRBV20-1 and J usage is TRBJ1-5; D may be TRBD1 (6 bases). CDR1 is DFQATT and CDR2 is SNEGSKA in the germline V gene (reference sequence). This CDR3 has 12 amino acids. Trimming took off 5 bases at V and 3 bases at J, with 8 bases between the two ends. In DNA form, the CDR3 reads TGCAGTGCTGGACAGAACAATCAGCCCCAGCATTTT. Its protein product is CSAGQNNQPQHF.

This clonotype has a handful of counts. The CDR3 coding sequence is TGTGCCAGCAGTCTTAGACGGCCCTTAGACTTGGGTGAAGCTTTCTTT. Translated, it gives CASSLRRPLDLGEAFF. The chain has TRBV12-3 or TRBV12-4 and TRBJ1-1; no clear D. The CDR3 has 16 residues. V was clipped by 5 bases and J by 7 bases, with 23 bases between them.